Below are 12 T cell receptor beta chains sequenced from a single sample in a study of T cells in pancreatic ductal adenocarcinoma. The data were produced by immunoSEQ multiplex PCR, yet TCRdb's version contains in-frame clones alone and is incomplete. The sample has 85,000 to 120,000 clones; 90% to 95% are singletons. Surgery without prior neoadjuvant therapy was the treatment of the selected pancreatic ductal adenocarcinoma patients. Input material: PBMCs. These receptors came from a human donor with pancreatic ductal adenocarcinoma.

The rearrangement joins TRBV6-6 to TRBJ1-2, with 9 bases that match TRBD1. CDR3 size: 13 residues. Germline trimming cut 8 bases from V and 6 bases from J; bases unmatched to any gene: 7. The germline V gene encodes CDR1 MNHNY and CDR2 SVGAGI (reference sequence). The chain's CDR3 is CASRGDRVNGYTF. CDR3 coding DNA: TGTGCCAGCCGAGGGGACAGGGTAAATGGCTACACCTTC.

The chain carries TRBV7-2 and TRBJ2-2, with TRBD2 matching 8 bases. The CDR3 covers 16 residues. The V and J ends lost 6 bases and 6 bases, in that order; junction bases with no gene match: 12. The germline V gene encodes CDR1 SGHTA and CDR2 FQGNSA. CDR3: CASRGPGTRVSGELFF. The CDR3 nucleotides are TGTGCCAGCAGGGGACCCGGGACTAGGGTGTCCGGGGAGCTGTTTTTT.

This clone came up once. The chain carries TRBV29-1 and TRBJ2-2; possibly TRBD2 for D (6 bases). CDR1 and CDR2 (germline): SQVTM, ANQGSEA. The CDR3 spans 16 residues. V was pared by 4 bases and J by 5 bases, with 20 bases between. The DNA for the CDR3 is TGCAGCGTTGTGTTGTTGGAGGGCCGAGGGACCGGGGAGCTGTTTTTT. It encodes CSVVLLEGRGTGELFF.

The chain carries TRBV4-2 and TRBJ2-1; 8 nucleotides line up with TRBD1. Trimming at V came to 8 bases and at J to 10 bases, leaving 7 bases not matched to a gene. The CDR3 runs 12 residues. Germline lookup yields CDR1 LGHNA and CDR2 YNFKEQ. The CDR3 DNA is TGTGCCAGCGGACGTCAGGGGGCGGAGCAGTTCTTC. Translation gives CASGRQGAEQFF.

This clone appeared a single time. The chain joins TRBV18 to TRBJ2-7, with D tentatively TRBD2 (5 bases). The CDR3 consists of 16 residues. Germline CDR1 KGHSH, CDR2 LQKENI. The V end was cut by 1 base, the J end by 0 bases, with 13 bases between. Here the CDR3 reads CASSPQEGPSSYEQYF. CDR3 bases: TGTGCCAGCTCACCACAAGAGGGCCCAAGCTCCTACGAGCAGTACTTC.

The rearrangement links TRBV30 to TRBJ2-1; D not resolved. This CDR3 has 13 amino acids. The V end was cut by 0 bases, the J end by 5 bases, with 8 bases between. CDR1 is GTSNPN and CDR2 is SVGIG in the germline V gene (reference sequence). The CDR3 DNA reads as TGTGCCTGGAGTGTACGTGGGCACAATGAGCAGTTCTTC. Translated: CAWSVRGHNEQFF. The whole variable domain, filled in from reference TRBV30 and TRBJ2-1, reads SQTIHQWPATLVQPVGSPLSLECTVEGTSNPNLYWYRQAAGRGLQLLFYSVGIGQISSEVPQNLSASRPQDRQFILSSKKLLLSDSGFYLCAWSVRGHNEQFFGPGTRLTVL.

The CDR3 nucleotides are TGTGCCATCAGTGCAGGGGGCGATCAGCCCCAGCATTTT. It translates to CAISAGGDQPQHF. V and J are TRBV10-3 and TRBJ1-5, with 8 bases identical to TRBD1. The CDR3 runs to 13 residues. Germline V CDR1 and CDR2: ENHRY, SYGVKD. The V segment lost 4 bases and the J segment 5 bases; nucleotides outside the gene matches: 1.

With regard to this clone: A read error may account for a junction end that differs from germline. V gene TRBV5-4 combines with J gene TRBJ2-5; 9 bases agree with TRBD2. The CDR3 has 14 residues. The germline CDR1 and CDR2 sequences are SGHNT and YYREEE (reference sequence). The CDR3 reads CASSNPSGTPHKDF. In DNA form, the CDR3 reads TGTGCCAGCAGCAATCCTAGCGGGACTCCTCATAAGGACTTC. Drawing the rest from reference TRBV5-4 and TRBJ2-5, the complete variable domain is ETGVTQSPTHLIKTRGQQVTLRCSSQSGHNTVSWYQQALGQGPQFIFQYYREEENGRGNFPPRFSGLQFPNYSSELNVNALELDDSALYLCASSNPSGTPHKDFGPGTRLLVL.

The chain is built from TRBV18 and TRBJ1-2; no clear D. From germline, CDR1 is KGHSH and CDR2 LQKENI. Deletions cut 3 bases from V and 4 bases from J, with 9 bases between. CDR3 length: 13 residues. In nucleotides, the CDR3 is TGTGCCAGCTCACCCCGGGAAACCTATGGCTACACCTTC. It encodes CASSPRETYGYTF. Together with reference TRBV18 and TRBJ1-2, the CDR3 gives the full variable domain: NAGVMQNPRHLVRRRGQEARLRCSPMKGHSHVYWYRQLPEEGLKFMVYLQKENIIDESGMPKERFSAEFPKEGPSILRIQQVVRGDSAAYFCASSPRETYGYTFGSGTRLTVV.

This chain joins TRBV29-1 and TRBJ2-5, with D possibly TRBD2 on 11 matching bases. The CDR3 is 16 amino acids. Germline CDR1 reads SQVTM; CDR2 reads ANQGSEA. V lost 4 bases, J lost 2 bases, and 20 bases lay in between. CDR3 nucleotides: TGCAGCGTTGGGCGACTAGCGGGACAGGGGCAAGAGACCCAGTACTTC. Its translation: CSVGRLAGQGQETQYF.

The DNA of the CDR3 is TGTGCCAGCAGCCTATGGACTAGCGGTGACAATGAGCAGTTCTTC. This gives the protein CASSLWTSGDNEQFF. This chain uses TRBV7-8 with TRBJ2-1, with 10 nucleotides matching TRBD2. V lost 5 bases, J lost 5 bases, and 6 bases stayed unmatched. The CDR3 runs 15 residues. In germline, CDR1 is SGHVS, CDR2 FQNEAQ.

The chain couples TRBV11-2 to TRBJ2-3; 8 bases map to TRBD2. CDR1 is SGHAT and CDR2 is FQNNGV in the germline V gene. Trimming removed 1 base from V and 4 bases from J; junction bases left unmatched: 4. The CDR3 sequence is 15 residues long. CDR3 sequence reads: CASSLAGREADTQYF. CDR3 in DNA: TGTGCCAGCAGCTTAGCCGGGAGGGAGGCAGATACGCAGTATTTT.